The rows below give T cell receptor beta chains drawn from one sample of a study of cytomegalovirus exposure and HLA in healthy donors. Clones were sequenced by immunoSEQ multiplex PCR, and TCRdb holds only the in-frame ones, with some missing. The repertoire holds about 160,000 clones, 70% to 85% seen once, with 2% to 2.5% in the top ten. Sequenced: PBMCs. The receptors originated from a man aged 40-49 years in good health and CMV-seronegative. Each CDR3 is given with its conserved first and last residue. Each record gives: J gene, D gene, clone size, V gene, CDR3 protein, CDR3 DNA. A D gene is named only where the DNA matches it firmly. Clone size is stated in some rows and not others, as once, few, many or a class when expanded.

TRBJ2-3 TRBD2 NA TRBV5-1 CASSSVPGLAPVSTDTQYF TGCGCCAGCAGCTCGGTCCCCGGACTAGCGCCCGTTAGCACAGATACGCAGTATTTT
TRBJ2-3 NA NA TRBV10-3 CAISDRTDTQYF TGTGCCATCAGTGACAGAACAGATACGCAGTATTTT
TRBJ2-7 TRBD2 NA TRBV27 CASSSTSSGREYEQYF TGTGCCAGCAGTTCCACCTCTAGCGGGAGGGAGTACGAGCAGTACTTC
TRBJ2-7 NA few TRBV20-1 CSASTGEQYF TGCAGTGCTAGTACGGGGGAGCAGTACTTC
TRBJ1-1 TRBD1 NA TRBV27 CASSLSAWTGNTEAFF TGTGCCAGCAGTTTATCCGCATGGACAGGGAACACTGAAGCTTTCTTT
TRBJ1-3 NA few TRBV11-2 CASSLTATGGNTIYF TGTGCCAGCAGCCTGACTGCGACTGGAGGAAACACCATATATTTT
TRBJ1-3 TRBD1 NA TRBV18 CASSPGQISGNTIYF TGTGCCAGCTCACCGGGACAGATCTCTGGAAACACCATATATTTT
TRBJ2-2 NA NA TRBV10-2 CASSGVRQVGELFF TGCGCCAGCAGTGGTGTTAGGCAGGTCGGGGAGCTGTTTTTT
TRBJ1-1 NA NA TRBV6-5 CASSPRTARNTEAFF TGTGCCAGCAGTCCGAGGACAGCGAGGAACACTGAAGCTTTCTTT
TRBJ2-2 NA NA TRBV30 CAWHSIAKGGIVAGELFF TGTGCCTGGCATTCTATAGCCAAGGGGGGGATCGTCGCCGGGGAGCTGTTTTTT
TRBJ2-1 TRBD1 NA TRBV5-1 CASGDRVNNEQFF TGCGCCAGCGGGGACAGGGTGAACAATGAGCAGTTCTTC
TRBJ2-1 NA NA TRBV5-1 CASSLVGGTSYNEQFF TGCGCCAGCAGCTTGGTAGGCGGGACCTCCTACAATGAGCAGTTCTTC
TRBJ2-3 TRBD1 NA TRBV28 CASSPDRGKGTDTQYF TGTGCCAGCAGTCCGGACAGGGGTAAGGGCACAGATACGCAGTATTTT
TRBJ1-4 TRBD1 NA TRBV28 CASSYDRGDEKLFF TGTGCCAGCAGTTATGACAGGGGGGATGAAAAACTGTTTTTT
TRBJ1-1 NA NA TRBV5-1 CASSLASNTEAFF TGCGCCAGCAGCTTGGCTAGTAACACTGAAGCTTTCTTT
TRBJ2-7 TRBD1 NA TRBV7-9 CASSWPGQGWEQYF TGTGCCAGCAGCTGGCCGGGACAGGGTTGGGAGCAGTACTTC
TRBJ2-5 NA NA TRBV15 CATSIAEGETQYF TGTGCCACCAGCATCGCAGAGGGAGAGACCCAGTACTTC
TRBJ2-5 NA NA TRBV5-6 CASSLGTAHSGRTQYF TGTGCCAGCAGCTTGGGGACGGCCCACTCCGGGAGGACCCAGTACTTC
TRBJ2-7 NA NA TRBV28 CASSDSVSYEQYF TGTGCCAGCAGTGACAGCGTCTCCTACGAGCAGTACTTC
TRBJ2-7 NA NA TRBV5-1 CASSLEGREQYF TGCGCCAGCAGCTTGGAGGGGCGCGAGCAGTACTTC
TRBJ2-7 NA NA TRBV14 CASSQDPRGGLYEQYF TGTGCCAGCAGCCAAGATCCTAGGGGGGGGTTATACGAGCAGTACTTC
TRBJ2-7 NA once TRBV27 CASSLSGGGEQYF TGTGCCAGCAGTTTATCGGGGGGAGGCGAGCAGTACTTC
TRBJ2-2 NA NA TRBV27 CASYRRQGSTGELFF TGTGCCAGCTATCGTCGGCAGGGGTCCACCGGGGAGCTGTTTTTT
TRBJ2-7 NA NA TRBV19 CASSIELDFYEQYF TGTGCCAGTAGTATAGAACTAGATTTCTACGAGCAGTACTTC
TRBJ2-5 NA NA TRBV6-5 CASSYSVGQETQYF TGTGCCAGCAGTTACTCGGTCGGTCAAGAGACCCAGTACTTC
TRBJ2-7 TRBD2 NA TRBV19 CASSMLGLAGLNPGEQYF TGTGCCAGTAGTATGCTGGGACTAGCGGGACTCAACCCTGGCGAGCAGTACTTC
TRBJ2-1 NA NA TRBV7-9 CASSISQGRTYNEQFF TGTGCCAGCAGCATCTCACAGGGTAGGACGTACAATGAGCAGTTCTTC
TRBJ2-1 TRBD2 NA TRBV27 CASSLLAGGSFNEQFF TGTGCCAGCAGTTTGCTGGCGGGGGGGTCTTTCAATGAGCAGTTCTTC
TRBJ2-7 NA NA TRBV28 CASGSRARDYEQYF TGTGCCAGCGGTAGCAGGGCCAGGGACTACGAGCAGTACTTC
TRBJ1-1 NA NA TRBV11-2 CASSRIQGVTTEAFF TGTGCCAGCAGCCGAATTCAGGGTGTAACGACTGAAGCTTTCTTT
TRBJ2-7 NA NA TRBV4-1 CASSQDLDTLSSYEQYF TGCGCCAGCAGCCAAGATCTCGACACTTTGTCATCCTACGAGCAGTACTTC
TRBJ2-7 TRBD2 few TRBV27 CASKVAGGVSYEQYF TGTGCCAGCAAGGTTGCGGGAGGGGTTTCCTACGAGCAGTACTTC
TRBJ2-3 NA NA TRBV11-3 CASGGPTDTQYF TGTGCCAGCGGAGGACCAACAGATACGCAGTATTTT
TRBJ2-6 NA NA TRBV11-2 CASSPSSSGANVLTF TGTGCCAGCAGCCCGTCGAGCTCTGGGGCCAACGTCCTGACTTTC
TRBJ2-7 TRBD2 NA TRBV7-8 CASSSSGTYGYEQYF TGTGCCAGCAGCAGTAGCGGGACTTACGGCTACGAGCAGTACTTC
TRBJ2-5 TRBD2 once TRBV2 CASRPHRAGGEATQYF TGTGCCAGCAGACCTCATAGGGCGGGAGGGGAGGCGACCCAGTACTTC
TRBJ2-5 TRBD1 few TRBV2 CASSADRGEETQYF TGTGCCAGCAGTGCGGACAGGGGTGAAGAGACCCAGTACTTC
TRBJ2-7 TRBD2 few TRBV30 CAWSHRTSGSRVEQYF TGTGCCTGGAGTCACCGGACTAGCGGGAGTCGGGTCGAGCAGTACTTC
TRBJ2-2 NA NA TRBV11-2 CASSLVGGGANTGELFF TGTGCCAGCAGCTTAGTCGGCGGCGGGGCGAACACCGGGGAGCTGTTTTTT
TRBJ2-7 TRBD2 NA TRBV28 CASCTSGGSYEQYF TGTGCCAGCTGCACTAGCGGGGGGTCCTACGAGCAGTACTTC
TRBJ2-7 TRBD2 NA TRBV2 CASSSGLAAYEQYF TGTGCCAGCAGTTCAGGACTAGCGGCCTACGAGCAGTACTTC
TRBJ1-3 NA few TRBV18 CASSPELKSGNTIYF TGTGCCAGCTCACCAGAACTTAAGTCGGGAAACACCATATATTTT
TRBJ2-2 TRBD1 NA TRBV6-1 CASSRDRANTGELFF TGTGCCAGCAGTCGGGACAGGGCTAACACCGGGGAGCTGTTTTTT
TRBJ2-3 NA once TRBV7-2 CASSLLVSSTDTQYF TGTGCCAGCTCCCTACTAGTTAGTAGTACAGATACGCAGTATTTT
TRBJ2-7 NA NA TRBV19 CASSSLRASYEQYF TGTGCCAGTAGCTCCCTCCGAGCTAGCTACGAGCAGTACTTC
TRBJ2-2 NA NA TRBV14 CASVQGIGTGELFF TGTGCCAGCGTCCAGGGGATCGGCACCGGGGAGCTGTTTTTT
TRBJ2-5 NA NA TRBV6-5 CASSYGPAQETQYF TGTGCCAGCAGTTACGGGCCAGCCCAAGAGACCCAGTACTTC
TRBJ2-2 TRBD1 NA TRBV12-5 CASGSGGLGTGELFF TGTGCTAGTGGTTCAGGGGGCTTGGGCACCGGGGAGCTGTTTTTT
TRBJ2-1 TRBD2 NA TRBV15 CATSRVAGNNGQFF TGTGCCACCAGCAGAGTAGCGGGTAATAATGGGCAGTTCTTC
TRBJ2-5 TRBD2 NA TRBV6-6 CASSWGLAETQYF TGTGCCAGCAGTTGGGGACTAGCTGAGACCCAGTACTTC
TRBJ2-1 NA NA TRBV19 CASSIKQGGSYNEQFF TGTGCCAGTAGTATAAAGCAGGGGGGCTCCTACAATGAGCAGTTCTTC
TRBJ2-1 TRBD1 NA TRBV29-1 CSVAFSGTGGVFEQFF TGCAGCGTAGCCTTCTCCGGGACAGGGGGCGTTTTTGAGCAGTTCTTC
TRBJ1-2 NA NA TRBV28 CASRDETGNYGYTF TGTGCCAGCAGGGATGAGACAGGCAACTATGGCTACACCTTC
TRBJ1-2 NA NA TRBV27 CASSLKQSRGPLIGYTF TGTGCCAGCAGTTTGAAGCAATCAAGGGGTCCCCTGATTGGCTACACCTTC
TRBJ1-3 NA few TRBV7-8 CASSKGGSGNTIYF TGTGCCAGCAGTAAAGGGGGATCTGGAAACACCATATATTTT
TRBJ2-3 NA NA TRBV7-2 CASSLVGAVSTDTQYF TGTGCCAGCAGCTTAGTCGGAGCGGTTAGCACAGATACGCAGTATTTT
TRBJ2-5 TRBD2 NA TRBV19 CASSASGSEETQYF TGTGCCAGTAGCGCAAGCGGGAGTGAAGAGACCCAGTACTTC
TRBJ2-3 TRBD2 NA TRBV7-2 CASSSSGGTQYF TGTGCCAGCAGCTCCTCGGGGGGTACGCAGTATTTT